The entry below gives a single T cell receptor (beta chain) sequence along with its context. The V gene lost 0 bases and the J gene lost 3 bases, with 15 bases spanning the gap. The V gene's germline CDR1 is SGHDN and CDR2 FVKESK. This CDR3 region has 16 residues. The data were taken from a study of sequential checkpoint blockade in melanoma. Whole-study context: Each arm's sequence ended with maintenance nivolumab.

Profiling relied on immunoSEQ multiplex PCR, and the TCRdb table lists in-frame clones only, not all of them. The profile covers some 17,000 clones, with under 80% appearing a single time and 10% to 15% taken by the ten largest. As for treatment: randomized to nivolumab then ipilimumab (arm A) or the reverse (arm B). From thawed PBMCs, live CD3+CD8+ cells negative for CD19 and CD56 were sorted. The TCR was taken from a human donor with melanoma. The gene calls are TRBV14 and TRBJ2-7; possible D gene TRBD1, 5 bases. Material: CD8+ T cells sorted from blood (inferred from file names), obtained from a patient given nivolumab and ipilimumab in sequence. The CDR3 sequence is CASSQEGRRVRYEQYF. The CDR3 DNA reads TGTGCCAGCAGCCAAGAGGGGCGAAGGGTCCGCTACGAGCAGTACTTC. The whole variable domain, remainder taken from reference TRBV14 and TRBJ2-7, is EAGVTQFPSHSVIEKGQTVTLRCDPISGHDNLYWYRRVMGKEIKFLLHFVKESKQDESGMPNNRFLAERTGGTYSTLKVQPAELEDSGVYFCASSQEGRRVRYEQYFGPGTRLTVT.